Listed below are T cell receptor beta chains from one sample, sequenced in a study of blood T cell repertoires in COVID-19. Assay: immunoSEQ multiplex PCR; the TCRdb copy retains only in-frame clones and omits some. The data show 310,000 or so clones, 65% to 85% seen once. Sequenced input: peripheral blood. All receptors derive from a woman in her forties or fifties with acute or convalescent COVID-19. Each CDR3 is given with its conserved first and last residue. The D gene is left open where the match is weak. The size entry is marked missing in some rows and otherwise reads once, few, many or a size class.

j_gene: TRBJ1-6; d_gene: TRBD1; abundance: .; v_gene: TRBV5-6; CDR3aa: CASSLQGQGSPLHF; CDR3nt: TGTGCCAGCAGCTTGCAAGGACAGGGATCACCCCTCCACTTT
j_gene: TRBJ2-5; d_gene: TRBD2; abundance: .; v_gene: TRBV20-1; CDR3aa: CSASGNSGRSRETQYF; CDR3nt: TGCAGTGCTAGTGGCAACAGCGGGAGAAGTCGAGAGACCCAGTACTTC
j_gene: TRBJ2-6; d_gene: TRBD1; abundance: .; v_gene: TRBV10-3; CDR3aa: CAISPPGQGLSGANVLTF; CDR3nt: TGTGCCATCAGCCCGCCGGGACAGGGACTTTCTGGGGCCAACGTCCTGACTTTC
j_gene: TRBJ1-2; d_gene: .; abundance: .; v_gene: TRBV27; CDR3aa: CASRTDTNYGYTF; CDR3nt: TGTGCCAGCAGAACAGATACTAACTATGGCTACACCTTC
j_gene: TRBJ2-3; d_gene: .; abundance: .; v_gene: TRBV4-3; CDR3aa: CASSPEVGDTQYF; CDR3nt: TGCGCCAGCAGTCCGGAGGTTGGCGATACGCAGTATTTT
j_gene: TRBJ1-2; d_gene: TRBD1; abundance: .; v_gene: TRBV30; CDR3aa: CAWTPPGQGARGYTF; CDR3nt: TGTGCCTGGACCCCCCCGGGACAGGGGGCGAGGGGCTACACCTTC
j_gene: TRBJ2-7; d_gene: TRBD2; abundance: .; v_gene: TRBV4-3; CDR3aa: CASSQHQAGESAEQYF; CDR3nt: TGCGCCAGCAGCCAACACCAAGCGGGAGAATCCGCCGAGCAGTACTTC
j_gene: TRBJ1-6; d_gene: TRBD1; abundance: .; v_gene: TRBV18; CDR3aa: CASSPRGQSESLHF; CDR3nt: TGTGCCAGCTCACCTAGGGGACAGAGCGAGTCCCTCCACTTT
j_gene: TRBJ2-3; d_gene: .; abundance: once; v_gene: TRBV11-3; CDR3aa: CARGLAPSTDTQYF; CDR3nt: TGTGCCAGAGGGCTAGCGCCTAGCACAGATACGCAGTATTTT
j_gene: TRBJ2-1; d_gene: .; abundance: .; v_gene: TRBV2; CDR3aa: CASSGRDEQFF; CDR3nt: TGTGCCAGCAGCGGCAGGGATGAGCAGTTCTTC
j_gene: TRBJ2-3; d_gene: .; abundance: once; v_gene: TRBV11-2; CDR3aa: CASSLGQRDTQYF; CDR3nt: TGTGCCAGCAGCTTAGGTCAGCGGGATACGCAGTATTTT
j_gene: TRBJ1-5; d_gene: .; abundance: .; v_gene: TRBV9; CDR3aa: CASSAGTYSNQPQHF; CDR3nt: TGTGCCAGCAGCGCAGGAACTTATAGCAATCAGCCCCAGCATTTT
j_gene: TRBJ1-4; d_gene: .; abundance: .; v_gene: TRBV2; CDR3aa: CASSRGLPDREKLFF; CDR3nt: TGTGCCAGCAGTCGGGGATTACCTGATCGTGAAAAACTGTTTTTT
j_gene: TRBJ1-3; d_gene: .; abundance: .; v_gene: TRBV6-5; CDR3aa: CASSYSGSGSGNTIYF; CDR3nt: TGTGCCAGCAGTTACTCGGGATCGGGGTCTGGAAACACCATATATTTT
j_gene: TRBJ2-3; d_gene: TRBD1; abundance: .; v_gene: TRBV5-4; CDR3aa: CASSGQGTDTQYF; CDR3nt: TGTGCCAGCAGCGGACAGGGGACAGATACGCAGTATTTT
j_gene: TRBJ1-3; d_gene: .; abundance: .; v_gene: TRBV5-1; CDR3aa: CASSSGLGNTIYF; CDR3nt: TGCGCCAGTTCCTCGGGACTCGGAAACACCATATATTTT
j_gene: TRBJ2-4; d_gene: .; abundance: .; v_gene: TRBV4-1; CDR3aa: CASSQEGRQGGYIQYF; CDR3nt: TGCGCCAGCAGCCAAGAGGGAAGACAGGGAGGATACATTCAGTACTTC
j_gene: TRBJ1-2; d_gene: TRBD1; abundance: .; v_gene: TRBV6-2/TRBV6-3; CDR3aa: CASSKTGGLIYYGYTF; CDR3nt: TGTGCCAGCAGTAAGACAGGGGGCCTGATCTACTATGGCTACACCTTC
j_gene: TRBJ2-3; d_gene: .; abundance: .; v_gene: TRBV3-1/TRBV3-2; CDR3aa: CASSQVGAARDTQYF; CDR3nt: TGTGCCAGCAGCCAAGTGGGAGCGGCTCGGGATACGCAGTATTTT
j_gene: TRBJ1-4; d_gene: TRBD1; abundance: .; v_gene: TRBV25-1; CDR3aa: CASRDTQGAGEKLFF; CDR3nt: TGTGCCAGCAGAGACACACAGGGGGCGGGTGAAAAACTGTTTTTT
j_gene: TRBJ1-2; d_gene: .; abundance: .; v_gene: TRBV7-2; CDR3aa: CASSTTGTLPNYGYTF; CDR3nt: TGTGCCAGCAGTACTACCGGGACATTACCAAACTATGGCTACACCTTC
j_gene: TRBJ1-6; d_gene: .; abundance: .; v_gene: TRBV30; CDR3aa: CAGESGNSPLHF; CDR3nt: TGTGCCGGCGAGTCGGGGAACTCACCCCTCCACTTT
j_gene: TRBJ2-7; d_gene: .; abundance: .; v_gene: TRBV2; CDR3aa: CASAGTETYEQYF; CDR3nt: TGTGCCAGCGCCGGGACTGAAACCTACGAGCAGTACTTC
j_gene: TRBJ1-6; d_gene: .; abundance: once; v_gene: TRBV5-1; CDR3aa: CASSLSGSIPNSPLHF; CDR3nt: TGCGCCAGCAGCTTGTCAGGCAGCATCCCTAATTCACCCCTCCACTTT
j_gene: TRBJ1-5; d_gene: .; abundance: .; v_gene: TRBV12-3/TRBV12-4; CDR3aa: CASIGTGQPQHF; CDR3nt: TGTGCCAGCATAGGCACGGGACAGCCCCAGCATTTT
j_gene: TRBJ1-4; d_gene: .; abundance: .; v_gene: TRBV2; CDR3aa: CASRRQVVSNEKLFF; CDR3nt: TGTGCCAGCAGGAGACAGGTCGTGTCTAATGAAAAACTGTTTTTT
j_gene: TRBJ1-1; d_gene: .; abundance: .; v_gene: TRBV24-1; CDR3aa: CATSQPGTEAFF; CDR3nt: TGTGCCACCAGTCAACCGGGGACTGAAGCTTTCTTT
j_gene: TRBJ2-3; d_gene: TRBD2; abundance: .; v_gene: TRBV3-1/TRBV3-2; CDR3aa: CASSLSGGRTDTQYF; CDR3nt: TGTGCCAGCAGCCTTAGCGGGGGGCGCACAGATACGCAGTATTTT
j_gene: TRBJ1-2; d_gene: .; abundance: .; v_gene: TRBV29-1; CDR3aa: CSVEVPGNLYTF; CDR3nt: TGCAGCGTTGAAGTCCCAGGGAATCTCTACACCTTC
j_gene: TRBJ2-3; d_gene: TRBD1; abundance: .; v_gene: TRBV5-4; CDR3aa: CASSSNGQGIKADTQYF; CDR3nt: TGTGCCAGCAGCTCAAACGGACAGGGGATAAAGGCAGATACGCAGTATTTT
j_gene: TRBJ2-5; d_gene: TRBD1; abundance: .; v_gene: TRBV7-8; CDR3aa: CASSLLTGGKETQYF; CDR3nt: TGTGCCAGCAGCTTACTGACAGGGGGTAAGGAGACCCAGTACTTC
j_gene: TRBJ2-3; d_gene: TRBD2; abundance: once; v_gene: TRBV4-2; CDR3aa: CASSYLPSSGSADTQYF; CDR3nt: TGTGCCAGCAGCTATCTCCCCTCTAGCGGGAGTGCAGATACGCAGTATTTT
j_gene: TRBJ1-2; d_gene: .; abundance: .; v_gene: TRBV7-9; CDR3aa: CASSPDGGMYGYTF; CDR3nt: TGTGCCAGCAGCCCGGACGGGGGGATGTATGGCTACACCTTC
j_gene: TRBJ1-5; d_gene: TRBD1; abundance: .; v_gene: TRBV18; CDR3aa: CASSPLGWTGANQPQHF; CDR3nt: TGTGCCAGCTCACCACTAGGATGGACAGGGGCTAATCAGCCCCAGCATTTT
j_gene: TRBJ2-5; d_gene: TRBD1; abundance: .; v_gene: TRBV9; CDR3aa: CASSIGLGQGRIETQYF; CDR3nt: TGTGCCAGCAGCATCGGACTAGGACAGGGGAGAATTGAGACCCAGTACTTC
j_gene: TRBJ2-5; d_gene: .; abundance: .; v_gene: TRBV5-4; CDR3aa: CASSLGRETQYF; CDR3nt: TGTGCCAGCAGCTTGGGCCGGGAGACCCAGTACTTC
j_gene: TRBJ1-4; d_gene: .; abundance: .; v_gene: TRBV4-1; CDR3aa: CASSQVTGENEKLFF; CDR3nt: TGCGCCAGCAGCCAAGTGACAGGAGAGAATGAAAAACTGTTTTTT
j_gene: TRBJ2-2; d_gene: .; abundance: .; v_gene: TRBV5-1; CDR3aa: CASSSQDGELFF; CDR3nt: TGCGCCAGCAGCTCTCAGGATGGGGAGCTGTTTTTT
j_gene: TRBJ2-1; d_gene: TRBD2; abundance: .; v_gene: TRBV4-2; CDR3aa: CASSQGLAGVPLIEQFF; CDR3nt: TGTGCCAGCAGCCAAGGACTAGCGGGGGTTCCCCTCATTGAGCAGTTCTTC
j_gene: TRBJ2-3; d_gene: TRBD2; abundance: .; v_gene: TRBV9; CDR3aa: CASSLTPGLAGDTQYF; CDR3nt: TGTGCCAGCAGCTTAACCCCGGGACTAGCGGGAGATACGCAGTATTTT
j_gene: TRBJ2-2; d_gene: .; abundance: few; v_gene: TRBV5-1; CDR3aa: CASSPGERAGELFF; CDR3nt: TGCGCCAGCAGCCCGGGGGAAAGGGCCGGGGAGCTGTTTTTT
j_gene: TRBJ1-1; d_gene: TRBD1; abundance: .; v_gene: TRBV19; CDR3aa: CASLTGVNTEAFF; CDR3nt: TGTGCCAGCCTGACAGGGGTGAACACTGAAGCTTTCTTT
j_gene: TRBJ2-5; d_gene: .; abundance: .; v_gene: TRBV6-5; CDR3aa: CASSSTGTQETQYF; CDR3nt: TGTGCCAGCAGCTCAACAGGGACCCAAGAGACCCAGTACTTC
j_gene: TRBJ1-1; d_gene: .; abundance: .; v_gene: TRBV11-2; CDR3aa: CAISPEAFF; CDR3nt: TGTGCCATATCCCCTGAAGCTTTCTTT
j_gene: TRBJ2-3; d_gene: .; abundance: once; v_gene: TRBV7-6; CDR3aa: CASIKERGSTDTQYF; CDR3nt: TGTGCCAGCATCAAAGAGAGGGGGAGCACAGATACGCAGTATTTT
j_gene: TRBJ1-6; d_gene: .; abundance: many; v_gene: TRBV11-2; CDR3aa: CASSLDNYSPLHF; CDR3nt: TGTGCCAGCAGCTTAGACAACTATTCACCCCTCCACTTT